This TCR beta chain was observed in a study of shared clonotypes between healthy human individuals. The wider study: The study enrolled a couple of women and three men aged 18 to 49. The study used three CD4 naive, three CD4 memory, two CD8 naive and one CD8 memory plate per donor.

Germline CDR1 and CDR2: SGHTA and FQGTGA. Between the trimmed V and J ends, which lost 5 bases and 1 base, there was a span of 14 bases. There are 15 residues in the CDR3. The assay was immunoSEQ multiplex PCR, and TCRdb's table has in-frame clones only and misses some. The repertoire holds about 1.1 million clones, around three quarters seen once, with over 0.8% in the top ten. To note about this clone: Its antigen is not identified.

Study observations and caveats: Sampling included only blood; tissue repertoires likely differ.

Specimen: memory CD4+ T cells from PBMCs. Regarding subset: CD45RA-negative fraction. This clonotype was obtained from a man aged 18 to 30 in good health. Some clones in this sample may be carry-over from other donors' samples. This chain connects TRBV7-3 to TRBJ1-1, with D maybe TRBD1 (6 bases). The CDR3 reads CASSPRGRGNTEAFF. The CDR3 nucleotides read TGTGCCAGCAGCCCCCGGGGCAGGGGGAACACTGAAGCTTTCTTT.